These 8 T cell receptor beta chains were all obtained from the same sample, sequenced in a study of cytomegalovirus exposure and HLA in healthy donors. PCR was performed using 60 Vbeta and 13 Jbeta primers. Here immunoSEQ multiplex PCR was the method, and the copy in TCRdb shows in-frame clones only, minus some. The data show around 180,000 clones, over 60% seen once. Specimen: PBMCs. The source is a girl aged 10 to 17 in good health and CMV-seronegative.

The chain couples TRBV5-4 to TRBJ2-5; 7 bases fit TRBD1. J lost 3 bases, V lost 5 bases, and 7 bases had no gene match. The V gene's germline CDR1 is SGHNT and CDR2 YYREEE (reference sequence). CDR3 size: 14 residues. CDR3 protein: CASSQGQVEETQYF. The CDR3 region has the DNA TGTGCCAGCAGTCAAGGACAGGTAGAAGAGACCCAGTACTTC.

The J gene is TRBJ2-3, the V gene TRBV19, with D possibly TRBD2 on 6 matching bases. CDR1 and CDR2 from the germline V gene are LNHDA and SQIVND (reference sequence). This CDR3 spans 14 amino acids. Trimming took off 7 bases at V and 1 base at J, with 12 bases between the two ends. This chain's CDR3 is CASTFGGGTDTQYF. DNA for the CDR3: TGTGCCAGTACCTTCGGGGGAGGCACAGATACGCAGTATTTT.

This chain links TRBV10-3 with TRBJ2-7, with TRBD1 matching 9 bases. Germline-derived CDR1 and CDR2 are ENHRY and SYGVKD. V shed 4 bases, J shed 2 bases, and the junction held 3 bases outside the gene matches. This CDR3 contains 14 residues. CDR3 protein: CAISARTGAYEQYF. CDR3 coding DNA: TGTGCCATCAGTGCGCGGACAGGGGCCTACGAGCAGTACTTC.

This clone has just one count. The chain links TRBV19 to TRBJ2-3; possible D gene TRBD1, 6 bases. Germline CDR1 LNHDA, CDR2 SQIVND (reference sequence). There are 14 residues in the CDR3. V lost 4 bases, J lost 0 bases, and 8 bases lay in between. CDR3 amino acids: CASSRGPSTDTQYF. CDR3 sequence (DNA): TGTGCCAGTAGTAGGGGGCCTAGCACAGATACGCAGTATTTT.

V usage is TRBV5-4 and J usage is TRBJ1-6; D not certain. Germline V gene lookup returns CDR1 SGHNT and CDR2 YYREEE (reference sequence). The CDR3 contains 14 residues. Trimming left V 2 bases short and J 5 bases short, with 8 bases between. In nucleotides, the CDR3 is TGTGCCAGCAGCTTCTTCGGGGATAATTCACCCCTCCACTTT. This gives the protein CASSFFGDNSPLHF.

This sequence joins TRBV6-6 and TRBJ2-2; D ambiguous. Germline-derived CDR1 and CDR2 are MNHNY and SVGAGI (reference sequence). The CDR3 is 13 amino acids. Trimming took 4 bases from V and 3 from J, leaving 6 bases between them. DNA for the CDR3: TGTGCCAGCAGTTCGGTTTACACCGGGGAGCTGTTTTTT. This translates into CASSSVYTGELFF.

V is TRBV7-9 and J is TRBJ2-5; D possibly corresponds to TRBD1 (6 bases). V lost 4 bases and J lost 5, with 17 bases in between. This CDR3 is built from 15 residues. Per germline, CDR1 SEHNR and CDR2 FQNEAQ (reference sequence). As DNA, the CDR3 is TGTGCCAGCAGCTCAAAAGGACAGTATTTTGAGACCCAGTACTTC. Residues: CASSSKGQYFETQYF.

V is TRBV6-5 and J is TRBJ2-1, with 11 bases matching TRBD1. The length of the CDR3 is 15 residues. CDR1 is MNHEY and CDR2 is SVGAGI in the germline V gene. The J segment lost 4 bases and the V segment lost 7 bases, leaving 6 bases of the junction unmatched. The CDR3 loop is CASTKWDRGYNEQFF. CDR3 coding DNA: TGTGCCAGCACCAAGTGGGACAGGGGGTACAATGAGCAGTTCTTC.